The text below deals with one TCR beta chain. Its specificity is not known. V dropped 1 base and J dropped 5 bases, with 5 bases sitting between them. The CDR3 is 13 amino acids. Germline values: CDR1 SGHTA, CDR2 FQGNSA. This sample is part of a study of shared clonotypes between healthy human individuals. Findings and limits, study-wide: Donors were few, which limited the genetic and exposure-history diversity represented. In general, naive subsets displayed greater estimated richness than memory subsets did. Clonotypes which were not shared had lower generation probabilities than clonotypes that all four donors shared. Blood alone was sampled, and tissue repertoires likely differ.

Sequencing used immunoSEQ multiplex PCR; TCRdb keeps in-frame clones, though not all of them. The table records roughly 1,000,000 clones, around 82% of them present only once. The sample comprised memory CD4+ T cells from PBMCs. The subset was: CD45RA-negative fraction. The chain uses TRBV7-2 and TRBJ2-2; no clear D. This sequence was found in a man between 18 and 29 years old in good health. Some clones in this sample may be carry-over from other donors' samples. The CDR3 DNA reads TGTGCCAGCAGCTTAGATCGAACCGGGGAGCTGTTTTTT. This translates into CASSLDRTGELFF.